This T cell receptor (beta chain) derives from a study of CD8 T cells in ankylosing spondylitis. This clonotype was detected a few times. Its target is unknown. Each TCR beta library was made by quantitative 5'-RACE that incorporated molecular barcodes. TCRdb recomputed calls from the 5' RACE reads with MiXCR, one row per CDR3 protein. This table has about 300,000 distinct CDR3 sequences, less than 25% appearing once. Study-wide points: A motif in TCR beta, a set of 8 or 9 highly homologous variants, appeared characteristic of ankylosing spondylitis blood. Reportedly, disease-linked clones are significantly enriched in ankylosing spondylitis patients' matched synovial fluid.

V shed 3 bases and J shed 3 bases, with 11 bases lying between them. Germline V gene lookup returns CDR1 MNHEY and CDR2 SMNVEV (reference sequence). This CDR3 has 14 residues. This clonotype originated in a female donor with ankylosing spondylitis or in good health (not recorded which). The specimen was blood, either unsorted or a sorted T cell fraction (not recorded which). This chain connects TRBV27 to TRBJ1-2, with a weak D call TRBD1 (5 bases). The CDR3 reads CASSLGGGYYGYTF. The DNA for the CDR3 is TGTGCCAGCAGTTTGGGGGGAGGGTACTATGGCTACACCTTC.